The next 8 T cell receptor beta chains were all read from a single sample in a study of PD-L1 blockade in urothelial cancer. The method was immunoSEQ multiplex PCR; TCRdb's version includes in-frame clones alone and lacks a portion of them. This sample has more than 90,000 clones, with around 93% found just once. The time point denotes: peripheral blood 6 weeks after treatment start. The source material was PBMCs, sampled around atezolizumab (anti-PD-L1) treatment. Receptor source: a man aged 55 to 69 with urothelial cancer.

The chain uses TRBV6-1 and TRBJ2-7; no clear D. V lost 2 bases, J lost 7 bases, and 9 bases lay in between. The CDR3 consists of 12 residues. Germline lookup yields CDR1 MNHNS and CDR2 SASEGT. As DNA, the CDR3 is TGTGCCAGCAGTGAATACACGGAGGAGCAGTACTTC. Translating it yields CASSEYTEEQYF.

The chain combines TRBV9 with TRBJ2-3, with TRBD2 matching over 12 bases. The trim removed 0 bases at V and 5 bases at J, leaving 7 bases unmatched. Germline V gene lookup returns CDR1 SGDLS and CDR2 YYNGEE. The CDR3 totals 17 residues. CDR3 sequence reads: CASSVGLAGAGEDTQYF. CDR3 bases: TGTGCCAGCAGCGTAGGACTAGCGGGGGCCGGGGAAGATACGCAGTATTTT.

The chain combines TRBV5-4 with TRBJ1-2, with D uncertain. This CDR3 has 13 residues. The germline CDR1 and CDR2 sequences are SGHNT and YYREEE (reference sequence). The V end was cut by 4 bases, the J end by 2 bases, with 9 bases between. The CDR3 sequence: CASSQEVNYGYTF. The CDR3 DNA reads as TGTGCCAGCAGCCAAGAGGTAAACTATGGCTACACCTTC.

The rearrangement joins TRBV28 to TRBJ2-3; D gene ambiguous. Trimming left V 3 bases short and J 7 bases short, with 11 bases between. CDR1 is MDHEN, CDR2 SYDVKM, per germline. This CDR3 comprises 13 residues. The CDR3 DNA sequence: TGTGCCAGCAGTTTCCCAGACTCACATACGCAGTATTTT. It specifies CASSFPDSHTQYF.

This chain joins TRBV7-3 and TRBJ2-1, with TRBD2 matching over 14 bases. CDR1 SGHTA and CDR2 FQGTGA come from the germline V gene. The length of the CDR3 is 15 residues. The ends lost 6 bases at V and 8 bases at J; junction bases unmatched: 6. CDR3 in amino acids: CASRQGLAGVDEQFF. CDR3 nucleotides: TGTGCCAGCAGACAGGGACTAGCGGGAGTCGATGAGCAGTTCTTC.

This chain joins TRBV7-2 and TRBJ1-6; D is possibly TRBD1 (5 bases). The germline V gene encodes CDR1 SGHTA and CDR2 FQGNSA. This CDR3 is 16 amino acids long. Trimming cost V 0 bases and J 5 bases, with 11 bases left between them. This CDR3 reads CASSLAGRVNNSPLHF. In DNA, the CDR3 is TGTGCCAGCAGCTTAGCGGGCAGGGTAAATAATTCACCCCTCCACTTT. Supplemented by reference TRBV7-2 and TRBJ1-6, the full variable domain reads GAGVSQSPSNKVTEKGKDVELRCDPISGHTALYWYRQSLGQGLEFLIYFQGNSAPDKSGLPSDRFSAERTGGSVSTLTIQRTQQEDSAVYLCASSLAGRVNNSPLHFGNGTRLTVT.

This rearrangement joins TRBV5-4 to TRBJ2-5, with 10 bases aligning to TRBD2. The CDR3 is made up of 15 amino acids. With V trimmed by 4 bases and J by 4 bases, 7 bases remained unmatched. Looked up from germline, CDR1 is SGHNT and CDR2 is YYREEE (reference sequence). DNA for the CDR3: TGTGCCAGCAGCCTTGAGCGGGAGGGGGGAGAGACCCAGTACTTC. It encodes CASSLEREGGETQYF.

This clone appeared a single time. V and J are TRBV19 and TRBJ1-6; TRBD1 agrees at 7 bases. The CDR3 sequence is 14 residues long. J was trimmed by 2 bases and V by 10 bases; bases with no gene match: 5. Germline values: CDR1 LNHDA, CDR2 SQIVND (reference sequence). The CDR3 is CATQGSPYNSPLHF. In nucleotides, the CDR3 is TGTGCCACACAGGGGAGCCCCTATAATTCACCCCTCCACTTT.